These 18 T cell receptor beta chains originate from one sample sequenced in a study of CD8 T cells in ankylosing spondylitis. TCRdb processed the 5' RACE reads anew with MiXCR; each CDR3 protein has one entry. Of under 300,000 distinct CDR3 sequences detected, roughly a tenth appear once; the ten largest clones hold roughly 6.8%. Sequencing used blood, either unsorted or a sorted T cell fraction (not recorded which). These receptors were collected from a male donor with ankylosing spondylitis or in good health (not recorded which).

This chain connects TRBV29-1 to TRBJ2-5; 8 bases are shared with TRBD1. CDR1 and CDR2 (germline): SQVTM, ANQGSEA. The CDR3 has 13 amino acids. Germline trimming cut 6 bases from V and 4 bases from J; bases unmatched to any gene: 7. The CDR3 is CSVPPQGGETQYF. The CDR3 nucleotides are TGCAGCGTCCCCCCACAGGGGGGAGAGACCCAGTACTTC.

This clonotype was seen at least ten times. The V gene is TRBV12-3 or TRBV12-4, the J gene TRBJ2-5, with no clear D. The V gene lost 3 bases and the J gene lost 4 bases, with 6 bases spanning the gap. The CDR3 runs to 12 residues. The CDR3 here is CASSFLGETQYF. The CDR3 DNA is TGTGCCAGCAGTTTTTTAGGAGAGACCCAGTACTTC.

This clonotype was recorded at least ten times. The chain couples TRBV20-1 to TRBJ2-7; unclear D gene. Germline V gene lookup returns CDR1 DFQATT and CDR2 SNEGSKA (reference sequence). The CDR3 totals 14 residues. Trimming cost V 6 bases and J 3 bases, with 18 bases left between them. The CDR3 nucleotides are TGCAGTGCCTCGGTCTCCTCGAAGGACTACGAGCAGTACTTC. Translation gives CSASVSSKDYEQYF.

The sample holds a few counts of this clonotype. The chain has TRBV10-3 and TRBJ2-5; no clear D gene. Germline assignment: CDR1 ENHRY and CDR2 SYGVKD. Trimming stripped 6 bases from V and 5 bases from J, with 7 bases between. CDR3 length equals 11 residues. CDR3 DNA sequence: TGTGCCATCAGGGACGAGGAGACCCAGTACTTC. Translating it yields CAIRDEETQYF.

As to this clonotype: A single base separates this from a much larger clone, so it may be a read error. For the CDR3, the DNA is TGTGCCAGCAGTGACTATACGCAGTATTTT. Amino acid sequence: CASSDYTQYF. The J gene is TRBJ2-3, the V gene TRBV25-1; no clear D. The V gene's germline CDR1 is MGHDK and CDR2 SYGVNS. This CDR3 is built from 10 residues. V was clipped by 3 bases and J by 7 bases, with 2 bases between them.

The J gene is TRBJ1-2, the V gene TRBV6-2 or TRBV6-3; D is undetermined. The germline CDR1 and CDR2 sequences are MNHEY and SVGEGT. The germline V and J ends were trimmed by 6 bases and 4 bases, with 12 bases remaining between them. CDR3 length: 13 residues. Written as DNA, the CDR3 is TGTGCCAGCAGGCGGACGCAGAGCTATGGCTACACCTTC. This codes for CASRRTQSYGYTF.

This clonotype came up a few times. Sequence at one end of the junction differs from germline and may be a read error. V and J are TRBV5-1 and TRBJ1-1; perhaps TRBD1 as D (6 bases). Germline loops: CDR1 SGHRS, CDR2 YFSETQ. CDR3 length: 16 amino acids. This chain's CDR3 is CASNLGGRRGNTEAFF. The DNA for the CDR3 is TGCGCCAGCAACTTGGGGGGCCGCCGGGGAAACACTGAAGCTTTCTTT.

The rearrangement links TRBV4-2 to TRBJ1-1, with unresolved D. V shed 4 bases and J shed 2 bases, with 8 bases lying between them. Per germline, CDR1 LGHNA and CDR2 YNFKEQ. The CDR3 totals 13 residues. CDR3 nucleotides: TGTGCCAGCAGCCCCGCGCCTAACACTGAAGCTTTCTTT. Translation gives CASSPAPNTEAFF.

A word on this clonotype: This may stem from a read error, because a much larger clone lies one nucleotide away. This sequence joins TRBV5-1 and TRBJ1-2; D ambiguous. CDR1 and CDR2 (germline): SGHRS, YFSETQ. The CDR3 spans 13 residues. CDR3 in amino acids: CASSSDGSYAYTF. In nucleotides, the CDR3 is TGCGCCAGCAGCTCAGACGGGAGCTATGCCTACACCTTC.

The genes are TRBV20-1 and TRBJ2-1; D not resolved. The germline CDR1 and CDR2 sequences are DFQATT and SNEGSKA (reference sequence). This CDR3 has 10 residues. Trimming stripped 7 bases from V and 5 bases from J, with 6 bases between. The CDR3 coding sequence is TGCAGTGGACGGGACAATGAGCAGTTCTTC. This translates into CSGRDNEQFF.

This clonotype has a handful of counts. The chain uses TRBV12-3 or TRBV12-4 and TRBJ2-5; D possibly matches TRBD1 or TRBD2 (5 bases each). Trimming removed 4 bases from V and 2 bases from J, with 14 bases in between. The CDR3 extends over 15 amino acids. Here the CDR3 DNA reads TGTGCCAGCAGTTACGGGGCTAACCGACAAGAGACCCAGTACTTC. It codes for CASSYGANRQETQYF.

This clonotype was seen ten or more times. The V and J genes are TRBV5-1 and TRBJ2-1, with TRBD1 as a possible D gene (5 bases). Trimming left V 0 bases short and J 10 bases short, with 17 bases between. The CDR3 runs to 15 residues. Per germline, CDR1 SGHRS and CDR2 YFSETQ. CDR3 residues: CASSLGGSYGDEQFF. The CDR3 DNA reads TGCGCCAGCAGCTTGGGGGGCTCGTACGGTGACGAGCAGTTCTTC.

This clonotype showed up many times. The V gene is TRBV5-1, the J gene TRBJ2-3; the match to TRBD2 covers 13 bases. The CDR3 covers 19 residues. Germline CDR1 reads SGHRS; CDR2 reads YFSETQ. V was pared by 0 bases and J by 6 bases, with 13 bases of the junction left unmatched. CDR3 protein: CASSLAILGGLAGIDTQYF. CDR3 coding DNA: TGCGCCAGCAGCTTGGCGATCCTAGGGGGACTAGCGGGAATCGATACGCAGTATTTT. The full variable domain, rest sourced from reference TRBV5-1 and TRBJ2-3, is KAGVTQTPRYLIKTRGQQVTLSCSPISGHRSVSWYQQTPGQGLQFLFEYFSETQRNKGNFPGRFSGRQFSNSRSEMNVSTLELGDSALYLCASSLAILGGLAGIDTQYFGPGTRLTVL.

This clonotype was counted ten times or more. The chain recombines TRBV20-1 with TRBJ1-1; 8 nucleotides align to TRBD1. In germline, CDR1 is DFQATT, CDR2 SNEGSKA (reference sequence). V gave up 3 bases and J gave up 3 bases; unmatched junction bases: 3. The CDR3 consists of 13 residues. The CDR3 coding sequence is TGCAGTGCTAGGGGACAGGAGTACACTGAAGCTTTCTTT. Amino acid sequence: CSARGQEYTEAFF.

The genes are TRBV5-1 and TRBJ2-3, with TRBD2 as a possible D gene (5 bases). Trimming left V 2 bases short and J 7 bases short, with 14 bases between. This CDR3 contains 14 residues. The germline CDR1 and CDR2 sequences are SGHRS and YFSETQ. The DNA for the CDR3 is TGCGCCAGCAGCTTAGACCCCCTCGGGAATACGCAGTATTTT. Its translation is CASSLDPLGNTQYF.

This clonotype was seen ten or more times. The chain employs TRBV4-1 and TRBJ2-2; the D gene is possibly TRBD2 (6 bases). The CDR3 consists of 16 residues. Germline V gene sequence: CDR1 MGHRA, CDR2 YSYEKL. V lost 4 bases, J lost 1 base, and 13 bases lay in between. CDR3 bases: TGCGCCAGCAGCCCTTTGGGGCGGGGGAACACCGGGGAGCTGTTTTTT. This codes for CASSPLGRGNTGELFF.

CDR3 coding DNA: TGTGCCAGCAGCCCTTTAACTTTGGAGGCCCAGTACTTC. Protein: CASSPLTLEAQYF. The chain has TRBV7-9 and TRBJ2-5, with a tentative D call TRBD2 (5 bases). This CDR3 has 13 residues. V was shortened by 5 bases and J by 9 bases, with 16 bases between the two germline ends. The germline CDR1 and CDR2 sequences are SEHNR and FQNEAQ (reference sequence).

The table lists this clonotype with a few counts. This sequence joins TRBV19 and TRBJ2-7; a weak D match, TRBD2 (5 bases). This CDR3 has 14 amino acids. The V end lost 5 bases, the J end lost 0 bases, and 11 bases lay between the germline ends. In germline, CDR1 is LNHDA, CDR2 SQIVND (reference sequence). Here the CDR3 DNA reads TGTGCCAGTAGTTCGCCGGGGAGCTCCTACGAGCAGTACTTC. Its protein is CASSSPGSSYEQYF. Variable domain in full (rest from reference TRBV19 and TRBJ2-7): DGGITQSPKYLFRKEGQNVTLSCEQNLNHDAMYWYRQDPGQGLRLIYYSQIVNDFQKGDIAEGYSVSREKKESFPLTVTSAQKNPTAFYLCASSSPGSSYEQYFGPGTRLTVT.